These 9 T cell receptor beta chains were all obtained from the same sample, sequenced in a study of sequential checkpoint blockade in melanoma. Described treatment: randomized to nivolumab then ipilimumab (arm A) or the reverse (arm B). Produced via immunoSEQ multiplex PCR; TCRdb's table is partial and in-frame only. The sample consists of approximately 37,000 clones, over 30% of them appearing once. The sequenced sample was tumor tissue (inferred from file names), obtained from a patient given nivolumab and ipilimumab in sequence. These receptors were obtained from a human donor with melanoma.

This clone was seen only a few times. Here the CDR3 reads CAWVAALSYNEQFF. Written as DNA, the CDR3 is TGTGCCTGGGTAGCGGCCCTCTCCTACAATGAGCAGTTCTTC. V and J are TRBV30 and TRBJ2-1, with D tentatively TRBD2 (6 bases). Germline V lookup: CDR1 GTSNPN, CDR2 SVGIG (reference sequence). V lost 5 bases, J lost 0 bases, and 11 bases lay in between. The CDR3 sequence is 14 residues long.

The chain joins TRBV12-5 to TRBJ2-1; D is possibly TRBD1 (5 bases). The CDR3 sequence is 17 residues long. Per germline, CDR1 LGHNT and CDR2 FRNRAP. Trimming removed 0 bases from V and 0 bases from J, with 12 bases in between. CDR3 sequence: CASGLVRVLSSYNEQFF. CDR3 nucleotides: TGTGCTAGTGGTTTGGTCAGGGTCCTGAGCTCCTACAATGAGCAGTTCTTC. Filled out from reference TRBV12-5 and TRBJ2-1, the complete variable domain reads DARVTQTPRHKVTEMGQEVTMRCQPILGHNTVFWYRQTMMQGLELLAYFRNRAPLDDSGMPKDRFSAEMPDATLATLKIQPSEPRDSAVYFCASGLVRVLSSYNEQFFGPGTRLTVL.

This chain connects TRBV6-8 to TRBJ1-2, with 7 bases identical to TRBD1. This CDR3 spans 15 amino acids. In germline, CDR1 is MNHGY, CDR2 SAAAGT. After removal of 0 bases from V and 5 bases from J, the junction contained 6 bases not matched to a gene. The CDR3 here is CASSYSTGQTYGYTF. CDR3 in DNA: TGTGCCAGCAGTTACTCCACGGGACAGACGTATGGCTACACCTTC.

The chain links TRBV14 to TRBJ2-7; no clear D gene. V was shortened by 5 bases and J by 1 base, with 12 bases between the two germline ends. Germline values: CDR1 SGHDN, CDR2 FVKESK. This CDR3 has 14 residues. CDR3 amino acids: CASSKSRKSYEQYF. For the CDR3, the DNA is TGTGCCAGCAGCAAATCGAGGAAGTCCTACGAGCAGTACTTC.

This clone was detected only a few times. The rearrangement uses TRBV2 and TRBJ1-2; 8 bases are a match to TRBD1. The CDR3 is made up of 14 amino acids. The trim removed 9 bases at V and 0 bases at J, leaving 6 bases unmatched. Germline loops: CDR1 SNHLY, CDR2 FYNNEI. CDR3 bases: TGTGCCAGTCAGGGGGCCCTTACTAACTATGGCTACACCTTC. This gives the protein CASQGALTNYGYTF.

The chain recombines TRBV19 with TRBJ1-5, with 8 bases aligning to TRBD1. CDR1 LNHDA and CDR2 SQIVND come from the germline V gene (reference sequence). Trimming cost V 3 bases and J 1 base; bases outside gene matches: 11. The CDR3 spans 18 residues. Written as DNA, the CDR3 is TGTGCCAGTAGTATTAGTTCCCGGGACAGGCGGAGCAATCAGCCCCAGCATTTT. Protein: CASSISSRDRRSNQPQHF.

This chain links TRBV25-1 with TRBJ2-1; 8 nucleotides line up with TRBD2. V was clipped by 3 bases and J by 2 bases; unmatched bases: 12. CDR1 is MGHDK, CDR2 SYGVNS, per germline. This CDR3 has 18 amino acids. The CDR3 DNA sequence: TGTGCCAGCAGTGACCCCCCACTTAGCGGGATGACCTACAATGAGCAGTTCTTC. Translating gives CASSDPPLSGMTYNEQFF.

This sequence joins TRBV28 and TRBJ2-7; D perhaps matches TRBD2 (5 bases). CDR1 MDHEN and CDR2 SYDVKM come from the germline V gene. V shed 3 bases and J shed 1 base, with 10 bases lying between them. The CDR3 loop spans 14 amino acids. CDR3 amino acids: CASSFYRGSYEQYF. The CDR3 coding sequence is TGTGCCAGCAGTTTTTACCGGGGTTCCTACGAGCAGTACTTC.

The CDR3 loop reads CASSQAADRRDEAFF. In nucleotides, the CDR3 is TGTGCCAGCAGCCAAGCGGCAGACCGAAGGGATGAAGCTTTCTTT. V and J are TRBV14 and TRBJ1-1; D remains unclear. The germline gives CDR1 SGHDN, CDR2 FVKESK. CDR3 length equals 15 residues. Trimming took 1 base from V and 7 from J, leaving 16 bases between them.